This T cell receptor (beta chain) was profiled in a study of control samples from healthy donors and cancer patients. Profiled with immunoSEQ multiplex PCR; TCRdb holds only in-frame clones, not every one. The table has tens of thousands of clones, less than 90% seen once. V was clipped by 2 bases and J by 6 bases; unmatched bases: 5. Germline-derived CDR1 and CDR2 are LGHNA and YSLEER. The CDR3 is made up of 15 amino acids. This chain links TRBV4-3 with TRBJ1-2, with 11 bases matching TRBD1. The receptor comes from a woman in her forties or fifties with colorectal cancer. The sequenced sample consisted of PBMCs. CDR3: CASSQTDRGRDGYTF. The CDR3 DNA reads as TGCGCCAGCAGCCAAACGGACAGGGGGCGGGATGGCTACACCTTC.